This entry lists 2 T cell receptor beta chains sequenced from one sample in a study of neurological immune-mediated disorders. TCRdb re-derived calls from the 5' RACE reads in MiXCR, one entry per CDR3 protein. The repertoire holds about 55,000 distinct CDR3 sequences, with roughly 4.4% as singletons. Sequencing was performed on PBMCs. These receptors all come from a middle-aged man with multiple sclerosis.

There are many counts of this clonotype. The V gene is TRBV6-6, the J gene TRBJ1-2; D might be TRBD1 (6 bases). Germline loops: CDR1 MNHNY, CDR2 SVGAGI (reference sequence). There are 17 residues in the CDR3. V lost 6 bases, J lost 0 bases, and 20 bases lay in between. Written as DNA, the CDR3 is TGTGCCAGCAGCACGGACAGCCGCTCAGGGGCTAACTATGGCTACACCTTC. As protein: CASSTDSRSGANYGYTF.

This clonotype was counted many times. In DNA, the CDR3 is TGCGCCAGCAGCTTGGTGGCAGGGAGAGATAGGTCCTACGAGCAGTACTTC. Its protein is CASSLVAGRDRSYEQYF. The chain employs TRBV5-1 and TRBJ2-7; D is tentatively TRBD1 or TRBD2 (5 bases each). The V gene lost 0 bases and the J gene lost 1 base, with 17 bases spanning the gap. The germline V gene has CDR1 SGHRS and CDR2 YFSETQ. The CDR3 contains 17 residues.